These 25 T cell receptor beta chains share one sample of origin, sequenced in a study of cytomegalovirus exposure and HLA in healthy donors. The table came from immunoSEQ multiplex PCR; TCRdb's copy has only in-frame clones and leaves some out. The sample holds 60,000 to 75,000 clones, 96% seen once. Sequenced material: PBMCs. All receptors come from a man in his late teens or twenties in good health and CMV-seronegative.

J is TRBJ2-7 and V is TRBV7-8, with 7 positions matching TRBD2. The V gene's germline CDR1 is SGHVS and CDR2 FQNEAQ. V lost 1 base to trimming and J lost 1 base; unmatched junction nucleotides: 10. The CDR3 consists of 17 residues. CDR3 DNA sequence: TGTGCCAGCAGCTTAGTACTTAGCGGGCAGTTTTCCTACGAGCAGTACTTC. Protein product: CASSLVLSGQFSYEQYF.

V is TRBV18 and J is TRBJ1-1; 12 bases fit TRBD1. Per germline, CDR1 KGHSH and CDR2 LQKENI. With 4 bases clipped from V and 10 bases from J, the junction kept 10 bases outside the gene matches. The CDR3 extends over 15 amino acids. The CDR3 nucleotides read TGTGCCAGCTCACTTCCCTGGGGGACAGGGGGCCTAGCTTTCTTT. This codes for CASSLPWGTGGLAFF.

The chain links TRBV1 to TRBJ2-1; the DNA was not compared with TRBD2, the D call given in the table. TRBV1 is a pseudogene. The CDR3 is 17 residues long. The CDR3: CTSSLQTSLSSYNEQFF. In nucleotides, the CDR3 is TGCACCAGCAGCCTCCAGACTAGCCTCAGCTCCTACAATGAGCAGTTCTTC.

The chain joins TRBV7-2 to TRBJ2-5, with 7 bases matching TRBD1. With 7 bases clipped from V and 5 bases from J, the junction kept 13 bases outside the gene matches. This CDR3 has 15 residues. Per germline, CDR1 SGHTA and CDR2 FQGNSA. The CDR3, as DNA: TGTGCCAGCACCCCCCCAGGGGGTGGTCGCGAGACCCAGTACTTC. It specifies CASTPPGGGRETQYF.

This chain uses TRBV5-4 with TRBJ1-1, with 9 bases aligning to TRBD1. Germline V gives CDR1 SGHNT, CDR2 YYREEE (reference sequence). V shed 2 bases and J 3 bases; nucleotides not matched to a gene: 5. The CDR3 totals 15 residues. CDR3 loop: CASSFRDRVDTEAFF. CDR3 bases: TGTGCCAGCAGCTTCCGGGACAGGGTTGACACTGAAGCTTTCTTT.

This clone has more than one count but fewer than ten. The chain combines TRBV10-1 with TRBJ2-2, with 9 bases matching TRBD2. The CDR3 totals 14 residues. Germline V lookup: CDR1 WNHNN, CDR2 SYGVQD (reference sequence). With 6 bases clipped from V and 6 bases from J, the junction kept 5 bases outside the gene matches. CDR3: CASRASGMAGELFF. The CDR3 DNA follows: TGCGCCAGCAGGGCTAGCGGGATGGCCGGGGAGCTGTTTTTT.

The chain recombines TRBV2 with TRBJ2-7, with 11 bases lining up with TRBD2. Germline V lookup: CDR1 SNHLY, CDR2 FYNNEI. V lost 6 bases, J lost 5 bases, and 9 bases stayed unmatched. The CDR3 extends over 15 amino acids. CDR3: CASSYSGRAADEQYF. In DNA form, the CDR3 reads TGTGCCAGCAGCTATAGCGGGAGGGCCGCTGACGAGCAGTACTTC.

This clone was counted a single time. CDR3 DNA sequence: TGTGCCAGTAGTACCCGTCCGGGACTAGCGGGAGAAGATGAGCAGTTCTTC. Amino acid sequence: CASSTRPGLAGEDEQFF. This chain uses TRBV19 with TRBJ2-1; 14 bases are shared with TRBD2. The CDR3 extends over 17 amino acids. Germline values: CDR1 LNHDA, CDR2 SQIVND (reference sequence). The V segment lost 4 bases and the J segment 8 bases; nucleotides outside the gene matches: 10.

The V and J genes are TRBV2 and TRBJ2-7; possibly TRBD2 for D (6 bases). V lost 6 bases, J lost 0 bases, and 12 bases lay in between. CDR1 and CDR2 (germline): SNHLY, FYNNEI. This CDR3 comprises 14 residues. Here the CDR3 reads CASSSTRSSYEQYF. Here the CDR3 DNA reads TGTGCCAGCAGCTCGACTAGGAGCTCCTACGAGCAGTACTTC.

This chain joins TRBV30 and TRBJ1-1; possibly TRBD1 for D (6 bases). The CDR3 totals 15 residues. Trimming took off 3 bases at V and 7 bases at J, with 21 bases between the two ends. The germline CDR1 and CDR2 sequences are GTSNPN and SVGIG (reference sequence). CDR3 residues: CAWRRGGASQDEAFF. CDR3 nucleotides: TGTGCCTGGAGAAGGGGGGGGGCGTCCCAAGATGAAGCTTTCTTT.

About this clone: No conserved phenylalanine or tryptophan is present at the end of the CDR3, so a read error is the likely explanation. The limits of the CDR3 on the DNA are not certain, so only TCRdb's listed CDR3 is given. The genes are TRBV10-1 and TRBJ1-3. The CDR3 is 9 amino acids in total, end residues counted. Germline assignment: CDR1 WNHNN and CDR2 SYGVQD (reference sequence). CDR3 sequence: CASQIVGGY.

The chain recombines TRBV6-1 with TRBJ2-5; TRBD2 aligns across 8 bases. Germline CDR1 MNHNS, CDR2 SASEGT. The V and J ends lost 8 bases and 1 base, in that order; junction bases with no gene match: 3. The CDR3 has 13 residues. CDR3 DNA: TGTGCCAGCTCTAGCGGGCTCCAAGAGACCCAGTACTTC. Translating gives CASSSGLQETQYF.

This chain uses TRBV14 with TRBJ2-7; D not certain. This CDR3 region has 14 residues. Germline values: CDR1 SGHDN, CDR2 FVKESK. Deletions cut 1 base from V and 1 base from J, with 8 bases between. CDR3 amino acids: CASSQGAISYEQYF. CDR3 nucleotide sequence: TGTGCCAGCAGCCAAGGGGCTATTTCCTACGAGCAGTACTTC.

V gene TRBV28 combines with J gene TRBJ2-1; D is possibly TRBD1 (6 bases). V lost 6 bases and J 0 bases, leaving 15 bases between the germline ends. Germline V lookup: CDR1 MDHEN, CDR2 SYDVKM. CDR3 size: 16 residues. CDR3 sequence reads: CASRNPTGSSYNEQFF. The CDR3 DNA reads as TGTGCCAGCAGAAACCCGACAGGCAGCTCCTACAATGAGCAGTTCTTC.

The chain couples TRBV4-2 to TRBJ2-2, with D tentatively TRBD2 (6 bases). V shed 3 bases and J shed 4 bases, with 15 bases lying between them. Germline loops: CDR1 LGHNA, CDR2 YNFKEQ. This CDR3 spans 16 amino acids. Here the CDR3 DNA reads TGTGCCAGCAGCCAGTTCAGGGTGGGGGGCACCGGGGAGCTGTTTTTT. This translates into CASSQFRVGGTGELFF.

CDR3: CASSPSRTGLYEQYF. CDR3 sequence (DNA): TGTGCCAGCAGCCCGAGTAGGACAGGCTTATACGAGCAGTACTTC. J is TRBJ2-7 and V is TRBV7-8, with 7 bases identical to TRBD1. V lost 5 bases and J lost 4; bases outside the gene matches: 11. The CDR3 is made up of 15 amino acids. Germline V gene lookup returns CDR1 SGHVS and CDR2 FQNEAQ. The complete variable domain, with remaining parts taken from reference TRBV7-8 and TRBJ2-7, reads GAGVSQSPRYKVAKRGQDVALRCDPISGHVSLFWYQQALGQGPEFLTYFQNEAQLDKSGLPSDRFFAERPEGSVSTLKIQRTQQEDSAVYLCASSPSRTGLYEQYFGPGTRLTVT.

By frequency in the sample, this clone is medium-sized. The chain has TRBV12-1 and TRBJ1-2; the table's D call, TRBD1, was not checked against the DNA. TRBV12-1 is a pseudogene. CDR3 length equals 17 residues. The CDR3 reads CASSRSADRTTNYGYTF. CDR3 nucleotide sequence: TGTGCCAGCAGCCGTTCGGCCGACAGGACCACTAACTATGGCTACACCTTC.

The chain is built from TRBV7-2 and TRBJ2-5, with D possibly TRBD2 on 5 matching bases. Germline CDR1 is SGHTA and CDR2 is FQGNSA. The V and J ends lost 5 bases and 3 bases respectively, with 13 bases between them. The CDR3 runs 14 residues. The CDR3 coding sequence is TGTGCCAGCAGCACACAAGCGGTAGAAGAGACCCAGTACTTC. Encoded protein: CASSTQAVEETQYF.

The rearrangement joins TRBV11-2 to TRBJ2-1; TRBD1 agrees at 9 bases. Per germline, CDR1 SGHAT and CDR2 FQNNGV. CDR3 length: 16 amino acids. The V and J ends lost 1 base and 7 bases, in that order; junction bases with no gene match: 8. CDR3 in DNA: TGTGCCAGCAGCTTAGCAACAGGGGGCCTAGGTAATGAGCAGTTCTTC. It yields the protein CASSLATGGLGNEQFF.

This chain connects TRBV5-1 to TRBJ1-5, with a possible D match to TRBD1 (5 bases). Germline V gene lookup returns CDR1 SGHRS and CDR2 YFSETQ. This CDR3 comprises 13 residues. The ends were cut back, 0 bases at V and 5 bases at J, with 6 bases in the middle. The CDR3 sequence: CASSLEGHQPQHF. CDR3 coding DNA: TGCGCCAGCAGCTTGGAGGGGCATCAGCCCCAGCATTTT.

The chain carries TRBV5-1 and TRBJ2-7; TRBD2 agrees at 8 bases. Trimming took 4 bases from V and 0 from J; bases not matched to a gene: 6. This CDR3 is built from 15 residues. CDR1 and CDR2 (germline): SGHRS, YFSETQ. CDR3 bases: TGCGCCAGCAGCCAGCTGCTAGCGGGCTCCTACGAGCAGTACTTC. This translates into CASSQLLAGSYEQYF.

The chain couples TRBV10-3 to TRBJ1-1, with TRBD1 as a possible D gene (6 bases). V lost 5 bases and J 5 bases, leaving 15 bases between the germline ends. The CDR3 contains 14 residues. Germline loops: CDR1 ENHRY, CDR2 SYGVKD. The CDR3 region is CAISQYRVGTEAFF. The DNA for the CDR3 is TGTGCCATCAGTCAATACAGGGTCGGGACTGAAGCTTTCTTT.

The J gene is TRBJ2-1, the V gene TRBV28; 10 nucleotides line up with TRBD2. The CDR3 length is 14 residues. The germline gives CDR1 MDHEN, CDR2 SYDVKM. Trimming at V came to 5 bases and at J to 8 bases, leaving 6 bases not matched to a gene. The CDR3 is CASSGLAESDEQFF. For the CDR3, the DNA is TGTGCCAGCAGTGGACTAGCGGAGAGCGATGAGCAGTTCTTC.

The V gene is TRBV28, the J gene TRBJ2-5; 9 bases line up with TRBD2. V lost 3 bases, J lost 0 bases, and 14 bases stayed unmatched. The CDR3 length is 19 residues. CDR1 is MDHEN and CDR2 is SYDVKM in the germline V gene. The DNA of the CDR3 is TGTGCCAGCAGTTTTTCGCGGGAGGGAATTTACTTGTACCAAGAGACCCAGTACTTC. This gives the protein CASSFSREGIYLYQETQYF.

The CDR3 loop reads CASSLGTGKETQYF. The CDR3, as DNA: TGTGCCAGCAGTCTCGGGACAGGGAAAGAGACCCAGTACTTC. The chain carries TRBV6-5 and TRBJ2-5; the match to TRBD1 covers 9 bases. In germline, CDR1 is MNHEY, CDR2 SVGAGI. The V and J ends lost 5 bases and 3 bases, in that order; junction bases with no gene match: 4. There are 14 residues in the CDR3.